The sequence of this T cell receptor beta chain was determined in a study of cytomegalovirus exposure and HLA in healthy donors. General study findings and limits: The productive fraction for most TCR beta V segments was about 90% or about 30% in an earlier analysis. An observed cluster of highly shared sequence variants was recorded as a likely sequencing artifact.

CDR3 size: 13 residues. On this clone: Antigen: not known.

PCR amplification relied on 60 Vbeta primers (plus 13 Jbeta primers). Method: immunoSEQ multiplex PCR; TCRdb's copy keeps in-frame clones and lacks some. The sample shows 120,000 or so clones, over 65% of them seen only once. Specimen: PBMCs. The sequence derives from a woman aged 40 to 50 in good health and CMV-seronegative. The J gene is TRBJ2-7, the V gene TRBV21-1; the DNA was not used to check the table's D call, TRBD1. TRBV21-1 is shown as a pseudogene. The CDR3 loop reads CASTKGPKNEQYF. The CDR3 nucleotides read TGTGCCAGCACCAAGGGGCCCAAAAACGAGCAGTACTTC.